Listed here are 12 T cell receptor beta chains from one sample, sequenced in a study of Tregs in tolerant kidney transplant recipients. TCRdb keeps only in-frame clones here, not all; method: immunoSEQ multiplex PCR. The profile shows fewer than 65,000 clones, 80% to 90% of them singletons. Here the sequenced sample was Tregs from blood, taken before the transplant. Every receptor here comes from a human donor who received a combined kidney and bone marrow transplant.

The chain has TRBV5-1 and TRBJ2-1; 10 bases agree with TRBD2. The CDR3 contains 16 residues. Germline-derived CDR1 and CDR2 are SGHRS and YFSETQ. Trimming at V came to 0 bases and at J to 3 bases, leaving 3 bases not matched to a gene. The CDR3 here is CASSLERTSGYNEQFF. The CDR3 DNA reads TGCGCCAGCAGCTTGGAACGGACTAGCGGCTACAATGAGCAGTTCTTC.

The rearrangement links TRBV11-2 to TRBJ2-1, with 9 bases that match TRBD2. The germline CDR1 and CDR2 sequences are SGHAT and FQNNGV. The J segment lost 7 bases and the V segment lost 5 bases, leaving 21 bases of the junction unmatched. The CDR3 is 19 amino acids. CDR3 bases: TGTGCCAGCAGCCCTAGGGGTAGCGGGAGAGCTGGGGTAATTAATGAGCAGTTCTTC. Translation: CASSPRGSGRAGVINEQFF.

The chain couples TRBV7-2 to TRBJ1-5, with 8 bases identical to TRBD1. The CDR3 is 15 amino acids. Germline V gene lookup returns CDR1 SGHTA and CDR2 FQGNSA. Trimming at V came to 5 bases and at J to 1 base, leaving 4 bases not matched to a gene. The CDR3 DNA sequence: TGTGCCAGCAGCACCCGGACAGGGAGCAATCAGCCCCAGCATTTT. It yields the protein CASSTRTGSNQPQHF.

This chain links TRBV28 with TRBJ2-1; D is ambiguous. Trimming left V 5 bases short and J 2 bases short, with 10 bases between. CDR1 is MDHEN and CDR2 is SYDVKM in the germline V gene. CDR3 length: 14 residues. This chain's CDR3 is CASSDWVTYNEQFF. The CDR3, as DNA: TGTGCCAGCAGTGACTGGGTTACCTACAATGAGCAGTTCTTC.

The chain joins TRBV6-5 to TRBJ2-7; TRBD2 agrees at 9 bases. Germline assignment: CDR1 MNHEY and CDR2 SVGAGI. This CDR3 comprises 15 residues. With 6 bases clipped from V and 1 base from J, the junction kept 7 bases outside the gene matches. For the CDR3, the DNA is TGTGCCAGCAGCCAGGGACTAGCTGCGTCCTACGAGCAGTACTTC. It is translated as CASSQGLAASYEQYF.

The CDR3 sequence is CASSEPNTEAFF. For the CDR3, the DNA is TGCGCCAGCAGTGAGCCGAACACTGAAGCTTTCTTT. The chain is built from TRBV5-1 and TRBJ1-1; D gene ambiguous. Germline V gene sequence: CDR1 SGHRS, CDR2 YFSETQ. CDR3 length: 12 residues. V was trimmed by 5 bases and J by 1 base, leaving 6 bases between them.

The chain recombines TRBV10-3 with TRBJ2-7; 10 bases map to TRBD1. The V gene end was trimmed by 10 bases and the J gene end by 1 base; junction bases not matched to a gene: 7. Germline loops: CDR1 ENHRY, CDR2 SYGVKD. The CDR3 is 14 amino acids. CDR3 loop: CATQDRGDSYEQYF. The CDR3 coding sequence is TGTGCCACCCAGGACAGGGGGGATTCCTACGAGCAGTACTTC.

The chain joins TRBV7-9 to TRBJ1-2, with TRBD1 identical over 9 bases. V was pared by 1 base and J by 4 bases, with 1 base of the junction left unmatched. CDR1 SEHNR and CDR2 FQNEAQ come from the germline V gene (reference sequence). The CDR3 spans 14 residues. CDR3 DNA: TGTGCCAGCAGCTTAGGGGGACAGGGCTATGGCTACACCTTC. Protein product: CASSLGGQGYGYTF.

Remarks on this clone: Other nucleotide sequences in the sample specify the same CDR3. The chain couples TRBV7-9 to TRBJ2-5; D ambiguous. Per germline, CDR1 SEHNR and CDR2 FQNEAQ (reference sequence). The CDR3 is 11 amino acids. V dropped 0 bases and J dropped 5 bases, with 1 base sitting between them. The CDR3 sequence: CASSLAETQYF. Here the CDR3 DNA reads TGTGCCAGCAGCTTAGCCGAGACCCAGTACTTC.

The V gene is TRBV5-1, the J gene TRBJ1-1; D may be TRBD1 (5 bases). The CDR3 contains 14 residues. Trimming removed 4 bases from V and 3 bases from J, with 13 bases in between. CDR1 SGHRS and CDR2 YFSETQ come from the germline V gene. The CDR3 reads CASSPGTVYTEAFF. As DNA, the CDR3 is TGCGCCAGCAGCCCAGGGACGGTCTACACTGAAGCTTTCTTT.

This sequence joins TRBV5-1 and TRBJ2-3, with D perhaps TRBD1 or TRBD2 (5 bases each). V lost 0 bases to trimming and J lost 1 base, with 12 bases between them. The CDR3 is made up of 16 amino acids. Germline V gene data show CDR1 as SGHRS and CDR2 as YFSETQ. This CDR3 is CASSLAALGGTDTQYF. The CDR3 DNA reads as TGCGCCAGCAGCTTGGCAGCGTTGGGGGGCACAGATACGCAGTATTTT.

The chain recombines TRBV7-2 with TRBJ1-2, with a tentative D call TRBD1 (5 bases). There are 13 residues in the CDR3. CDR1 and CDR2 from the germline V gene are SGHTA and FQGNSA. With 5 bases removed from V and 3 bases from J, the gap between germline ends came to 10 bases. The CDR3 DNA follows: TGTGCCAGCAGCCCTCCGGGGGACTATGGCTACACCTTC. Translation: CASSPPGDYGYTF.